The 20 T cell receptor beta chains in this list originate from one sample, sequenced in a study of shared clonotypes between healthy human individuals. Sequencing was performed with immunoSEQ multiplex PCR; in TCRdb, only in-frame clones are kept and a portion is missing. The sample gives more than 2,000,000 clones, around 90% of which show up once; over 0.12% is in the top ten. The source material was naive CD4+ T cells sorted from blood. Noted subset: CD45RA+ positively selected. The source is a man in his late teens or twenties in good health.

This clone was observed once. The chain employs TRBV27 and TRBJ2-1, with no clear D. Germline CDR1 is MNHEY and CDR2 is SMNVEV (reference sequence). The CDR3 has 17 amino acids. Trimming removed 0 bases from V and 5 bases from J, with 17 bases in between. CDR3: CASSLSRQAITNNEQFF. For the CDR3, the DNA is TGTGCCAGCAGTTTATCTAGGCAGGCGATTACTAACAATGAGCAGTTCTTC.

The genes are TRBV5-1 and TRBJ1-3; D not certain. V gave up 0 bases and J gave up 1 base, with 14 bases separating them. CDR1 SGHRS and CDR2 YFSETQ come from the germline V gene. The length of the CDR3 is 17 residues. The CDR3 loop is CASSLATGRGSGNTIYF. DNA of the CDR3: TGCGCCAGCAGCTTGGCCACGGGTAGAGGATCTGGAAACACCATATATTTT.

The chain uses TRBV18 and TRBJ1-1; the match to TRBD1 covers 7 bases. J lost 6 bases, V lost 6 bases, and 13 bases had no gene match. This CDR3 is built from 15 residues. CDR1 KGHSH and CDR2 LQKENI come from the germline V gene. CDR3 sequence reads: CASSGQAALYSEAFF. CDR3 DNA: TGTGCCAGCTCCGGACAGGCGGCACTGTATTCTGAAGCTTTCTTT.

This clone has only a few counts. This chain joins TRBV9 and TRBJ1-1, with D unresolved. Germline-derived CDR1 and CDR2 are SGDLS and YYNGEE. The V gene lost 2 bases and the J gene lost 0 bases, with 11 bases spanning the gap. The CDR3 is made up of 15 amino acids. The CDR3 DNA reads TGTGCCAGCAGCGTGGCCCCACAAATGAACACTGAAGCTTTCTTT. The encoded protein is CASSVAPQMNTEAFF.

As to this clone: This sample includes further DNA sequences coding for the same CDR3. V and J are TRBV10-2 and TRBJ2-1; D unresolved. Germline V CDR1 and CDR2: WSHSY, SAAADI. CDR3 size: 11 residues. Trimming removed 7 bases from V and 4 bases from J, with 5 bases in between. The CDR3 spells CASTTYNEQFF. The DNA of the CDR3 is TGCGCCAGCACGACTTACAATGAGCAGTTCTTC.

The chain combines TRBV5-1 with TRBJ1-1; D possibly corresponds to TRBD1 (6 bases). This CDR3 comprises 16 residues. Trimming left V 0 bases short and J 3 bases short, with 15 bases between. CDR1 and CDR2 (germline): SGHRS, YFSETQ. CDR3 protein: CASSLVGGRRDTEAFF. In DNA form, the CDR3 reads TGCGCCAGCAGCTTGGTCGGGGGGCGCAGGGACACTGAAGCTTTCTTT. The whole variable domain, filled in from reference TRBV5-1 and TRBJ1-1, reads KAGVTQTPRYLIKTRGQQVTLSCSPISGHRSVSWYQQTPGQGLQFLFEYFSETQRNKGNFPGRFSGRQFSNSRSEMNVSTLELGDSALYLCASSLVGGRRDTEAFFGQGTRLTVV.

CDR3 DNA: TGTGCCAGCAGCCCAGGGGAGACTAATGAAAAACTGTTTTTT. This codes for CASSPGETNEKLFF. J is TRBJ1-4 and V is TRBV5-5; TRBD1 is a possible D gene (6 bases). With 4 bases removed from V and 2 bases from J, the gap between germline ends came to 9 bases. CDR3 length: 14 amino acids. Germline CDR1 SGHKS, CDR2 YYEKEE (reference sequence).

The V call is TRBV7-3, the J call TRBJ2-3, with 8 bases lining up with TRBD2. This CDR3 spans 18 amino acids. The junction had 14 bases not matched to a gene; V was cut back by 1 base and J by 5 bases. CDR1 and CDR2 (germline): SGHTA, FQGTGA. The CDR3 DNA reads TGTGCCAGCAGCTTAATAGCCCGCCGTAGCGGGGATGAAGATACGCAGTATTTT. Its translation is CASSLIARRSGDEDTQYF.

V and J are TRBV10-3 and TRBJ1-4; perhaps TRBD1 as D (6 bases). CDR3 length equals 17 residues. CDR1 and CDR2 from the germline V gene are ENHRY and SYGVKD. The V gene lost 2 bases and the J gene lost 0 bases, with 13 bases spanning the gap. Here the CDR3 DNA reads TGTGCCATCAGTGAGACCCCGGACAGCGCAACTAATGAAAAACTGTTTTTT. It encodes CAISETPDSATNEKLFF.

Comments on this clone: The junction departs from the called germline gene at one end, perhaps through a read error. V is TRBV6-1 and J is TRBJ2-7; possible D gene TRBD2, 7 bases. The CDR3 extends over 14 amino acids. CDR1 is MNHNS and CDR2 is SASEGT in the germline V gene. CDR3 loop: CASSEEGGLQGGHF. The CDR3, as DNA: TGTGCCAGCAGTGAAGAGGGGGGGTTACAGGGAGGACACTTC.

V usage is TRBV12-5 and J usage is TRBJ2-7; D not certain. In germline, CDR1 is LGHNT, CDR2 FRNRAP. V was shortened by 4 bases and J by 6 bases, with 10 bases between the two germline ends. This CDR3 spans 12 amino acids. Written as DNA, the CDR3 is TGTGCTAGTGGTTCCCGTCGCTCCGAGCAGTACTTC. Translating gives CASGSRRSEQYF.

This clone was recorded once. J is TRBJ2-5 and V is TRBV9; D possibly matches TRBD1 or TRBD2 (5 bases each). The germline CDR1 and CDR2 sequences are SGDLS and YYNGEE. This CDR3 is built from 14 residues. Trimming shortened V by 0 bases and J by 4 bases, and 10 bases separated the two germline ends. CDR3 region: CASSVDGTRETQYF. The CDR3 DNA follows: TGTGCCAGCAGCGTAGATGGGACGAGAGAGACCCAGTACTTC.

The chain carries TRBV11-1 and TRBJ2-1; 13 bases map to TRBD2. Germline CDR1 and CDR2: SGHAT and FQDESV (reference sequence). The ends lost 3 bases at V and 7 bases at J; junction bases unmatched: 3. The CDR3 loop spans 15 amino acids. As DNA, the CDR3 is TGTGCCAGCAGCTTTTGGACTAGCGGGGGAAATGAGCAGTTCTTC. Amino acids: CASSFWTSGGNEQFF. Full variable domain (rest looked up from reference TRBV11-1 and TRBJ2-1): EAEVAQSPRYKITEKSQAVAFWCDPISGHATLYWYRQILGQGPELLVQFQDESVVDDSQLPKDRFSAERLKGVDSTLKIQPAELGDSAMYLCASSFWTSGGNEQFFGPGTRLTVL.

The chain is built from TRBV18 and TRBJ2-6; weak D call: TRBD1 (6 bases). Germline V CDR1 and CDR2: KGHSH, LQKENI. Trimming removed 2 bases from V and 4 bases from J, with 15 bases in between. The CDR3 length is 17 residues. The CDR3 DNA reads as TGTGCCAGCTCACCAGAACCTCCAGGGGTCGGGGCCAACGTCCTGACTTTC. Its protein is CASSPEPPGVGANVLTF.

The genes are TRBV11-3 and TRBJ2-7, with D possibly being TRBD1 (6 bases). This CDR3 spans 15 amino acids. CDR1 SGHNT and CDR2 YENEEA come from the germline V gene. Trimming removed 3 bases from V and 8 bases from J, with 20 bases in between. The CDR3 loop reads CASSLTRDNTIQQYF. The CDR3 DNA reads as TGTGCCAGCAGCTTGACACGGGACAATACTATCCAGCAGTACTTC. The full variable domain, rest sourced from reference TRBV11-3 and TRBJ2-7, is EAGVVQSPRYKIIEKKQPVAFWCNPISGHNTLYWYLQNLGQGPELLIRYENEEAVDDSQLPKDRFSAERLKGVDSTLKIQPAELGDSAVYLCASSLTRDNTIQQYFGPGTRLTVT.

The rearrangement links TRBV6-1 to TRBJ2-1, with 7 nucleotides matching TRBD2. Trimming cost V 4 bases and J 6 bases; bases outside gene matches: 15. CDR3 length: 17 amino acids. The germline gives CDR1 MNHNS, CDR2 SASEGT. CDR3 nucleotide sequence: TGTGCCAGCAGTGGGAAAAGCGGGACCCCGGGGGGCAATGAGCAGTTCTTC. Protein product: CASSGKSGTPGGNEQFF.

The rearrangement uses TRBV5-1 and TRBJ1-4; D is ambiguous. The CDR3 covers 16 residues. Germline V CDR1 and CDR2: SGHRS, YFSETQ. V gave up 5 bases and J gave up 5 bases, with 19 bases separating them. For the CDR3, the DNA is TGCGCCAGCAGTGACCAACCATGGGCAGAGAATGAAAAACTGTTTTTT. It codes for CASSDQPWAENEKLFF. The entire variable domain, with the rest obtained from reference TRBV5-1 and TRBJ1-4, is as follows: KAGVTQTPRYLIKTRGQQVTLSCSPISGHRSVSWYQQTPGQGLQFLFEYFSETQRNKGNFPGRFSGRQFSNSRSEMNVSTLELGDSALYLCASSDQPWAENEKLFFGSGTQLSVL.

The DNA for the CDR3 is TGCGCCAGCAGCTCACTTCCGGGACAGATTACCTCTGGGGCCAACGTCCTGACTTTC. Translation gives CASSSLPGQITSGANVLTF. This rearrangement joins TRBV5-1 to TRBJ2-6; 7 bases are a match to TRBD1. CDR1 and CDR2 from the germline V gene are SGHRS and YFSETQ. This CDR3 is 19 amino acids long. Trimming cost V 3 bases and J 0 bases; bases outside gene matches: 12. The full variable domain, with the rest looked up from reference TRBV5-1 and TRBJ2-6, is KAGVTQTPRYLIKTRGQQVTLSCSPISGHRSVSWYQQTPGQGLQFLFEYFSETQRNKGNFPGRFSGRQFSNSRSEMNVSTLELGDSALYLCASSSLPGQITSGANVLTFGAGSRLTVL.

This chain links TRBV5-4 with TRBJ2-1; 11 nucleotides line up with TRBD2. J lost 6 bases, V lost 4 bases, and 9 bases had no gene match. Germline values: CDR1 SGHNT, CDR2 YYREEE (reference sequence). The CDR3 spans 16 residues. The CDR3 region is CASSPEIAGGPNEQFF. DNA of the CDR3: TGTGCCAGCAGCCCAGAAATAGCGGGGGGGCCCAATGAGCAGTTCTTC.

This chain uses TRBV5-4 with TRBJ1-4; TRBD1 agrees at 12 bases. Trimming removed 4 bases from V and 7 bases from J; junction bases left unmatched: 8. Germline-derived CDR1 and CDR2 are SGHNT and YYREEE (reference sequence). The CDR3 has 16 amino acids. CDR3 sequence (DNA): TGTGCCAGCAGCCCGGGACAGGGGGCGAATTCTGAAAAACTGTTTTTT. Amino acids: CASSPGQGANSEKLFF.